This TCR beta chain was identified during a study of T cells after yellow fever vaccination. Using its own MiXCR run on the 5' RACE reads, TCRdb lists one record per CDR3 protein. The table shows about 170,000 distinct CDR3 sequences, with roughly 6.2% occurring only once. There are many counts of this clonotype. Looked up from germline, CDR1 is LNHNV and CDR2 is YYDKDF (reference sequence). The germline V and J ends were trimmed by 5 bases and 3 bases, with 11 bases remaining between them. The CDR3 covers 14 residues. The source is a man aged 18 to 29 who received the YFV17D yellow fever vaccine. The V call is TRBV15, the J call TRBJ1-5; D not certain. The input for sequencing was CD4+ T cells sorted from PBMCs, taken on the day of the first yellow fever vaccination. The CDR3 loop is CATSRPGINQPQHF. CDR3 DNA sequence: TGTGCCACCAGCCGCCCCGGGATCAATCAGCCCCAGCATTTT.